This T cell receptor beta chain was documented in a study of blood T cell repertoires in COVID-19. Recruited during active infection, patients (from Seattle) were subsequently followed longitudinally. Per the study methods: Amplifying reference gene primers gave estimates of nucleated cell counts. Method: immunoSEQ multiplex PCR; TCRdb's copy keeps in-frame clones and lacks some. V and J calls and clone size are given by that table; D and trimming were obtained from the DNA. Seen here are some 400,000 clones, around 87% observed once, and the top ten hold roughly 2%. This CDR3 is 13 amino acids long. V was pared by 0 bases and J by 5 bases, with 7 bases between. Germline CDR1 is LGHDT and CDR2 is YNNKEL (reference sequence).

The chain employs TRBV3-1 (or the pseudogene TRBV3-2) and TRBJ2-5, with D possibly matching TRBD2 (6 bases). This sequence originates from a woman aged 55 to 70 with COVID-19, enrolled during active disease. The source material was peripheral blood. The chain's CDR3 is CASSQDGGETQYF. CDR3 DNA sequence: TGTGCCAGCAGCCAAGATGGAGGGGAGACCCAGTACTTC.